This is a list of T cell receptor beta chains from one sample in a study of blood T cell repertoires in COVID-19. Profiling relied on immunoSEQ multiplex PCR, and the TCRdb table lists in-frame clones only, not all of them. This table holds about 190,000 clones, around 85% found once. Sequences were obtained from peripheral blood. These receptors were taken from a man aged 25 to 40 with acute or convalescent COVID-19. The CDR3 runs from the conserved cysteine through the conserved F or W. A D gene is named only where the DNA matches it firmly. Where a row states a size, it is once, few, many or the class of an expanded clone; other rows omit it.

clone size	D gene	V gene	J gene	CDR3 protein	CDR3 DNA
.	.	TRBV19	TRBJ1-3	CASRSTGYSGNTIYF	TGTGCCAGTAGATCGACAGGATACTCTGGAAACACCATATATTTT
.	.	TRBV7-3	TRBJ2-2	CASSSLWQGAGELFF	TGTGCCAGCAGCTCCCTCTGGCAGGGCGCCGGGGAGCTGTTTTTT
.	TRBD1	TRBV2	TRBJ1-4	CASTRQGLNEKLFF	TGTGCCAGTACGCGACAGGGCCTTAATGAAAAACTGTTTTTT
.	.	TRBV27	TRBJ2-7	CASSLSITSYEQYF	TGTGCCAGCAGTTTGAGCATTACCTCCTACGAGCAGTACTTC
.	TRBD2	TRBV28	TRBJ2-7	CASRTMEGVGLAVHEQYF	TGTGCCAGCAGAACAATGGAGGGGGTCGGACTAGCGGTCCACGAGCAGTACTTC
.	TRBD1	TRBV24-1	TRBJ2-2	CATSEAGTGTGELFF	TGTGCCACCAGTGAAGCCGGGACAGGGACCGGGGAGCTGTTTTTT
.	TRBD1	TRBV2	TRBJ1-3	CARETGYGNTIYF	TGTGCCAGAGAGACAGGGTATGGAAACACCATATATTTT
.	TRBD1	TRBV28	TRBJ1-2	CASTGTVSHGYTF	TGTGCCAGCACCGGGACAGTATCACATGGCTACACCTTC
.	TRBD1	TRBV7-9	TRBJ1-1	CASSLESRQGAFF	TGTGCCAGCAGCTTAGAGAGTCGACAGGGTGCTTTCTTT
.	TRBD1	TRBV5-1	TRBJ2-2	CASSRDRQYTGELFF	TGCGCCAGCAGCCGGGACAGACAATACACCGGGGAGCTGTTTTTT
.	TRBD1	TRBV12-5	TRBJ1-1	CASGLALGQGDTEAFF	TGTGCTAGTGGTTTGGCCTTGGGACAGGGGGACACTGAAGCTTTCTTT
.	.	TRBV28	TRBJ1-5	CASSIHRDGNQPQHF	TGTGCCAGCAGTATACACAGGGACGGGAATCAGCCCCAGCATTTT
.	.	TRBV7-9	TRBJ2-2	CASKRPRSSSPGELFF	TGTGCCAGCAAAAGGCCCCGTAGCTCGTCCCCCGGGGAGCTGTTTTTT
.	TRBD1	TRBV5-1	TRBJ1-6	CASSLDFRDRGLSPLHF	TGCGCCAGCAGCTTGGATTTCCGGGACAGGGGGCTTTCACCCCTCCACTTT
.	TRBD2	TRBV19	TRBJ2-7	CASSILPLRKAGVYEQYF	TGTGCCAGTAGTATCCTCCCGCTTCGGAAGGCGGGAGTCTACGAGCAGTACTTC
.	TRBD1	TRBV7-9	TRBJ1-2	CASSLDGRDSTNYGYTF	TGTGCCAGCAGCTTAGACGGCCGGGACAGTACTAACTATGGCTACACCTTC
.	TRBD2	TRBV3-1/TRBV3-2	TRBJ2-2	CASSQERGAMRIPGELFF	TGTGCCAGCAGCCAAGAGCGGGGGGCGATGCGAATCCCCGGGGAGCTGTTTTTT
few	.	TRBV28	TRBJ1-1	CASSFPGSPEAFF	TGTGCCAGCAGTTTTCCTGGGAGCCCTGAAGCTTTCTTT
.	.	TRBV7-9	TRBJ2-5	CASRPGPGVQETQYF	TGTGCCAGCAGACCCGGGCCAGGGGTACAAGAGACCCAGTACTTC
once	TRBD2	TRBV30	TRBJ2-3	CAWSSGGGTDTQYF	TGTGCCTGGAGTTCCGGCGGGGGGACAGATACGCAGTATTTT
.	.	TRBV6-5	TRBJ1-2	CATRGTGPYGYTF	TGTGCCACCCGGGGAACAGGGCCCTATGGCTACACCTTC
.	.	TRBV9	TRBJ2-7	CASSVTPGDSYEQYF	TGTGCCAGCAGCGTGACCCCGGGGGACTCCTACGAGCAGTACTTC
.	TRBD2	TRBV28	TRBJ2-2	CASIFSGGTNTGELFF	TGTGCCAGCATCTTTAGCGGGGGGACTAACACCGGGGAGCTGTTTTTT
.	.	TRBV11-2	TRBJ2-5	CASSLPRETQYF	TGTGCCAGCAGCTTACCCCGAGAGACCCAGTACTTC
.	TRBD1	TRBV27	TRBJ1-4	CASSTPRQGSYEKLFF	TGTGCCAGCAGTACGCCCCGACAGGGTTCTTACGAAAAACTGTTTTTT
.	TRBD2	TRBV5-4	TRBJ2-3	CASRDTSGPDTQYF	TGTGCCAGCAGAGATACTAGCGGCCCAGATACGCAGTATTTT
.	.	TRBV5-1	TRBJ2-7	CASSREMGSYEQYF	TGCGCCAGCAGCCGGGAAATGGGGTCCTACGAGCAGTACTTC
.	.	TRBV10-2	TRBJ1-4	CASTRDIANEKLFF	TGCGCCAGCACCAGGGACATAGCTAATGAAAAACTGTTTTTT
once	.	TRBV6-1	TRBJ2-3	CASSENLDTQYF	TGTGCCAGCAGTGAAAATCTAGATACGCAGTATTTT
.	TRBD2	TRBV5-8	TRBJ2-1	CASSNGLAGVSEQFF	TGTGCCAGCAGTAATGGACTAGCGGGAGTTTCTGAGCAGTTCTTC
.	.	TRBV11-3	TRBJ1-1	CASSLSGQLNTEAFF	TGTGCCAGCAGCTTGTCGGGACAACTGAACACTGAAGCTTTCTTT
.	.	TRBV9	TRBJ2-1	CASSVSVQGIAYNEQFF	TGTGCCAGCAGCGTGTCCGTTCAGGGCATCGCCTACAATGAGCAGTTCTTC
.	.	TRBV6-5	TRBJ1-2	CASSTGFGYTF	TGTGCCAGCAGTACAGGGTTTGGCTACACCTTC
.	.	TRBV12-3/TRBV12-4	TRBJ1-6	CASSVSGLSPLHF	TGTGCCAGCAGTGTCTCAGGGCTTTCACCCCTCCACTTT
few	.	TRBV10-2	TRBJ1-3	CASSEAGLSGNTIYF	TGCGCCAGCAGTGAAGCTGGGCTCTCTGGAAACACCATATATTTT
.	.	TRBV6-1	TRBJ2-1	CASSEGGSYNEQFF	TGTGCCAGCAGTGAGGGGGGCTCCTACAATGAGCAGTTCTTC
.	.	TRBV5-8	TRBJ2-4	CASSGGHSGKNIQYF	TGTGCCAGCAGCGGCGGACATTCGGGCAAAAACATTCAGTACTTC
.	.	TRBV11-2	TRBJ1-3	CASSLMDHSRSGNTIYF	TGTGCCAGCAGCCTGATGGATCACAGCCGCTCTGGAAACACCATATATTTT
.	TRBD2	TRBV18	TRBJ2-1	CASSPRGLAGGWEQFF	TGTGCCAGCTCTCCCAGAGGCCTAGCGGGAGGCTGGGAGCAGTTCTTC
.	.	TRBV5-4	TRBJ2-3	CASSLTSLASSTDTQYF	TGTGCCAGCAGCTTGACATCACTAGCAAGTAGCACAGATACGCAGTATTTT
.	TRBD1	TRBV12-5	TRBJ2-7	CASGPPAGQGHEQYF	TGTGCTAGTGGTCCCCCGGCGGGACAGGGCCACGAGCAGTACTTC
.	TRBD1	TRBV7-3	TRBJ2-3	CASSSPETGDPDTQYF	TGTGCCAGCAGCTCGCCCGAAACAGGGGATCCAGATACGCAGTATTTT
.	.	TRBV2	TRBJ1-5	CASTGDSGSNQPQHF	TGTGCCAGCACGGGGGACTCAGGGAGCAATCAGCCCCAGCATTTT
.	.	TRBV11-1	TRBJ2-3	CASSLRSLPSTDTQYF	TGTGCCAGCAGCCTGAGAAGCCTCCCTAGCACAGATACGCAGTATTTT